This TCR beta chain was recorded in a study of T cell responses to AZD1222 COVID-19 vaccine. By sample share, this clone is medium-sized (0.01 to 0.1%). Its matching antigen is unknown. The assay was immunoSEQ multiplex PCR, and TCRdb's table has in-frame clones only and misses some. The table has 150,000 to 200,000 clones, about 86% seen once. CDR1 is MNHEY, CDR2 SVGAGI, per germline. The CDR3 sequence is 15 residues long. V was pared by 6 bases and J by 5 bases, with 16 bases between. Whole-study findings and limits: Donors, mostly white British, included more females; clonal diversity was possibly underestimated. Following two doses of AZD1222, Spike-specific TCR breadth and depth rose.

The sequence was collected from an adult who received the AZD1222 COVID-19 vaccine. The sample was peripheral blood, taken 28 days after the second AZD1222 dose. The chain uses TRBV6-5 and TRBJ2-2, with D perhaps matching TRBD1 or TRBD2 (6 bases each). This CDR3 is CASSREGGATGELFF. The CDR3 nucleotides read TGTGCCAGCAGCAGAGAGGGGGGAGCTACCGGGGAGCTGTTTTTT.